This T cell receptor beta chain derives from a study of monozygotic twins with inflammatory bowel disease. TCRalpha and TCRbeta cDNA was put through two nested PCRs of approximately 17 and 9 cycles. TCRdb reprocessed the 5' RACE reads and reports one entry per CDR3 protein, with no DNA. The sample spans some 330,000 distinct CDR3 sequences; the ten largest clones claim roughly 5.3%. This CDR3 comprises 17 residues. Germline lookup yields CDR1 MNHEY and CDR2 SVGAGI. Regarding the study as a whole: On the inverse Simpson index, IBD patients scored lower for TCRbeta diversity than healthy co-twins.

Worth noting for this clonotype: Its cognate antigen is unknown.

The chain recombines TRBV6-5 with TRBJ1-6; as DNA is missing, the TRBD1 call by TCRdb cannot be tested. Source material: blood. This clonotype originated in a human donor with ulcerative colitis or Crohn's disease, or a healthy co-twin of an affected twin (not recorded which). CDR3: CASSYGRGDRVNSPLHF.